This T cell receptor (beta chain) is from a study of cytomegalovirus exposure and HLA in healthy donors. The data were produced by immunoSEQ multiplex PCR, yet TCRdb's version contains in-frame clones alone and is incomplete. The sample contains hundreds of thousands of clones, over 70% of which appear only once. CDR1 is MNHEY and CDR2 is SMNVEV in the germline V gene (reference sequence). The CDR3 runs to 12 residues. The V gene lost 3 bases and the J gene lost 6 bases, with 6 bases spanning the gap. The source material was PBMCs. V is TRBV27 and J is TRBJ1-5; no reliable D call. This clonotype was sampled from a woman in her twenties or thirties in good health and CMV-seropositive. The CDR3 region is CASSFVGQPQHF. CDR3 sequence (DNA): TGTGCCAGCAGTTTTGTAGGTCAGCCCCAGCATTTT.